These 9 T cell receptor beta chains originate from one sample sequenced in a study of PD-L1 blockade in urothelial cancer. The assay was immunoSEQ multiplex PCR, and TCRdb's table has in-frame clones only and misses some. The sample consists of 30,000 or so clones, 80% to 90% of them appearing once. Time point reported: peripheral blood 6 weeks after treatment start. The sequencing used PBMCs, collected around atezolizumab (anti-PD-L1) treatment. The receptors originated from a man older than 75 with urothelial cancer.

The V and J genes are TRBV25-1 and TRBJ2-1; D might be TRBD2 (7 bases). Germline V gene lookup returns CDR1 MGHDK and CDR2 SYGVNS. With 4 bases removed from V and 7 bases from J, the gap between germline ends came to 17 bases. This CDR3 region has 15 residues. CDR3 bases: TGTGCCAGCAGTGGAGGGGGACTACCTGCGAATGAGCAGTTCTTC. It is translated as CASSGGGLPANEQFF.

The V gene is TRBV14, the J gene TRBJ2-3; possibly TRBD2 for D (6 bases). The CDR3 contains 17 residues. Per the germline V gene, CDR1 is SGHDN and CDR2 is FVKESK. Trimming left V 0 bases short and J 1 base short, with 14 bases between. The CDR3 spells CASSQEAGGLRTDTQYF. CDR3 sequence (DNA): TGTGCCAGCAGCCAAGAGGCAGGAGGGCTGCGCACAGATACGCAGTATTTT.

The rearrangement uses TRBV5-4 and TRBJ2-3; D uncertain. V was pared by 3 bases and J by 7 bases, with 21 bases between. CDR1 is SGHNT and CDR2 is YYREEE in the germline V gene (reference sequence). CDR3 length equals 16 residues. The CDR3 nucleotides read TGTGCCAGCAGCTCTCATTCCCCGCTATCCCTTTATACGCAGTATTTT. It is translated as CASSSHSPLSLYTQYF.

V and J are TRBV13 and TRBJ2-1; the match to TRBD2 covers 10 bases. The length of the CDR3 is 17 residues. Germline CDR1 is PRHDT and CDR2 is FYEKMQ (reference sequence). With 1 base clipped from V and 6 bases from J, the junction kept 9 bases outside the gene matches. The CDR3: CASSLESGRAWGNEQFF. CDR3 DNA: TGTGCCAGCAGCTTAGAAAGCGGGAGGGCCTGGGGCAATGAGCAGTTCTTC. The variable domain in full, completed from reference TRBV13 and TRBJ2-1, reads AAGVIQSPRHLIKEKRETATLKCYPIPRHDTVYWYQQGPGQDPQFLISFYEKMQSDKGSIPDRFSAQQFSDYHSELNMSSLELGDSALYFCASSLESGRAWGNEQFFGPGTRLTVL.

This clone has a single count. The V and J genes are TRBV2 and TRBJ2-3; 9 nucleotides align to TRBD1. The CDR3 extends over 13 amino acids. Germline CDR1 is SNHLY and CDR2 is FYNNEI. V was clipped by 7 bases and J by 4 bases; unmatched bases: 3. CDR3 in amino acids: CASNRQGADTQYF. CDR3 nucleotides: TGTGCCAGCAACCGACAGGGGGCAGATACGCAGTATTTT.

This clone was seen more than once but under ten times. Here the CDR3 DNA reads TGTGCCAGCAGTGACAGGTTTGAAGCTTTCTTT. This translates into CASSDRFEAFF. The V call is TRBV25-1, the J call TRBJ1-1; no reliable D call. The V gene's germline CDR1 is MGHDK and CDR2 SYGVNS. Trimming cost V 3 bases and J 7 bases, with 6 bases left between them. The CDR3 extends over 11 amino acids.

The genes are TRBV18 and TRBJ1-3; TRBD1 agrees at 10 bases. Looked up from germline, CDR1 is KGHSH and CDR2 is LQKENI. The V gene end was trimmed by 3 bases and the J gene end by 0 bases; junction bases not matched to a gene: 2. This CDR3 comprises 16 residues. The CDR3 region is CASSPGTGVSGNTIYF. The CDR3 bases are TGTGCCAGCTCACCCGGGACAGGGGTCTCTGGAAACACCATATATTTT.

CDR3 sequence reads: CASSLSGVAPNYGYTF. For the CDR3, the DNA is TGCGCCAGCAGCCTAAGCGGGGTAGCCCCTAACTATGGCTACACCTTC. This sequence joins TRBV4-3 and TRBJ1-2; D is undetermined. Trimming took 4 bases from V and 0 from J, leaving 15 bases between them. CDR1 LGHNA and CDR2 YSLEER come from the germline V gene. The CDR3 spans 16 residues.

This clone was observed a handful of times. The chain joins TRBV4-3 to TRBJ2-1, with D maybe TRBD2 (7 bases). This CDR3 contains 15 residues. Germline assignment: CDR1 LGHNA and CDR2 YSLEER. Trimming pared 3 bases from V and 10 bases from J, leaving 19 bases between. CDR3 loop: CASSQGGGPMAEQFF. Written as DNA, the CDR3 is TGCGCCAGCAGCCAGGGCGGGGGCCCCATGGCGGAGCAGTTCTTC.